Listed below are T cell receptor beta chains from one sample, sequenced in a study of T cell repertoires in MIS-A myocarditis. Clones were sequenced by immunoSEQ multiplex PCR, and TCRdb holds only the in-frame ones, with some missing. The table has over 9,000 clones, 65% to 90% seen once. Sequenced: right ventricle heart tissue obtained at autopsy. Every receptor here comes from a man in his late teens or twenties with fulminant myocarditis from multisystem inflammatory syndrome in adults (MIS-A) after COVID-19. Each CDR3 is given with its conserved first and last residue. The order of the fields is clone size, CDR3 length, D gene, J gene, V gene, CDR3 DNA, CDR3 protein. D genes are given only for firm matches. Not all rows give a size; the values are once, few, many and, for expanded clones, a class.

>NA|15|NA|TRBJ2-7|TRBV11-2
TGTGCCAGCAGCGTTTCTAGCGCGAGCTCCTACGAGCAGTACTTC
CASSVSSASSYEQYF
>NA|13|NA|TRBJ1-1|TRBV4-1
TGCGCCAGCAGCCAAGCAAGGTACACTGAAGCTTTCTTT
CASSQARYTEAFF
>NA|13|NA|TRBJ2-7|TRBV19
TGTGCCAGTAGTTCAAGGTCGGGTTCCGAGCAGTACTTC
CASSSRSGSEQYF
>NA|13|NA|TRBJ1-1|TRBV5-4
TGTGCCAGCAGTGCCTCAATGAACACTGAAGCTTTCTTT
CASSASMNTEAFF
>NA|13|NA|TRBJ1-2|TRBV9
TGTGCCAGCAGCTTAGGGGGAAATTATGGCTACACCTTC
CASSLGGNYGYTF
>NA|13|NA|TRBJ1-4|TRBV6-6
TGTGCCAGCCAGATCGGACGCGATGAAAAACTGTTTTTT
CASQIGRDEKLFF
>once|12|NA|TRBJ2-1|TRBV25-1
TGTGCCAGCAGTGAATTCGGGACCACAGAGTTCTTC
CASSEFGTTEFF
>NA|14|NA|TRBJ1-5|TRBV10-3
TGTGCCATCAGTGAAAGTTTAGGTGGTCAGCCCCAGCATTTT
CAISESLGGQPQHF
>NA|13|NA|TRBJ1-5|TRBV24-1
TGTGCCACCAGTGATTCAGCAGGGGAGCCCCAGCATTTT
CATSDSAGEPQHF
>NA|15|NA|TRBJ1-2|TRBV27
TGTGCCAGCAGTTTGGGGGGGGCTGGTAACTATGGCTACACCTTC
CASSLGGAGNYGYTF